These 24 T cell receptor beta chains were sequenced from one sample in a study of blood T cell repertoires in COVID-19. The table came from immunoSEQ multiplex PCR; TCRdb's copy has only in-frame clones and leaves some out. The repertoire consists of more than 200,000 clones, with more than 70% occurring once and the leading ten covering roughly 2.5%. Sequenced material: peripheral blood. The receptors derive from a woman in her sixties with acute or convalescent COVID-19.

The chain combines TRBV7-8 with TRBJ2-5; 7 nucleotides agree with TRBD2. Per the germline V gene, CDR1 is SGHVS and CDR2 is FQNEAQ. CDR3 length: 14 amino acids. After removal of 0 bases from V and 4 bases from J, the junction contained 2 bases not matched to a gene. The CDR3 region is CASSLAPGGETQYF. CDR3 nucleotides: TGTGCCAGCAGCTTAGCGCCGGGAGGAGAGACCCAGTACTTC.

The V and J genes are TRBV3-1 (or the pseudogene TRBV3-2) and TRBJ2-2; 15 bases align to TRBD2. The CDR3 covers 18 residues. The germline V gene encodes CDR1 LGHDT and CDR2 YNNKEL (reference sequence). V was pared by 5 bases and J by 0 bases, with 4 bases of the junction left unmatched. CDR3 sequence (DNA): TGTGCCAGCAGCAGGACTAGCGGGAGGGCTACGAACACCGGGGAGCTGTTTTTT. Protein sequence: CASSRTSGRATNTGELFF.

V usage is TRBV2 and J usage is TRBJ1-1, with D hard to call. The V and J ends lost 4 bases and 5 bases respectively, with 11 bases between them. Germline V gene data show CDR1 as SNHLY and CDR2 as FYNNEI. This CDR3 has 13 amino acids. The CDR3 region has the DNA TGTGCCAGCAGTGTCCCCGGGGAGACTGAAGCTTTCTTT. The encoded protein is CASSVPGETEAFF.

This chain joins TRBV29-1 and TRBJ2-2; maybe TRBD1 (5 bases). The V and J ends lost 5 bases and 5 bases respectively, with 12 bases between them. Germline CDR1 reads SQVTM; CDR2 reads ANQGSEA. CDR3 length equals 13 residues. The CDR3 here is CSVSQGRTGELFF. DNA for the CDR3: TGCAGCGTTTCGCAGGGTAGAACCGGGGAGCTGTTTTTT.

This clone was detected once. The chain joins TRBV29-1 to TRBJ1-6; D is ambiguous. The CDR3 covers 16 residues. V gave up 5 bases and J gave up 5 bases, with 19 bases separating them. Germline CDR1 SQVTM, CDR2 ANQGSEA. The CDR3 sequence is CSVRESGGDNNSPLHF. CDR3 sequence (DNA): TGCAGCGTTCGGGAATCAGGCGGAGATAATAATTCACCCCTCCACTTT.

V is TRBV19 and J is TRBJ1-1, with 9 bases that match TRBD1. CDR3 length equals 13 residues. Germline-derived CDR1 and CDR2 are LNHDA and SQIVND (reference sequence). The junction had 2 bases not matched to a gene; V was cut back by 6 bases and J by 3 bases. CDR3 DNA: TGTGCCAGTAGAGACAGGGGGGACACTGAAGCTTTCTTT. It codes for CASRDRGDTEAFF.

The rearrangement joins TRBV2 to TRBJ2-1, with 9 positions matching TRBD2. The trim removed 5 bases at V and 5 bases at J, leaving 10 bases unmatched. The germline CDR1 and CDR2 sequences are SNHLY and FYNNEI. This CDR3 has 16 amino acids. CDR3 in amino acids: CASSRQLAGGNNEQFF. The DNA of the CDR3 is TGTGCCAGCAGTAGACAACTAGCGGGCGGGAACAATGAGCAGTTCTTC.

The chain couples TRBV6-5 to TRBJ1-1; the match to TRBD1 covers 7 bases. Trimming took 6 bases from V and 5 from J; bases not matched to a gene: 9. Germline assignment: CDR1 MNHEY and CDR2 SVGAGI. The CDR3 totals 14 residues. Written as DNA, the CDR3 is TGTGCCAGCAGCCTGAAGACAGGGTGGACTGAAGCTTTCTTT. Translated: CASSLKTGWTEAFF.

The J gene is TRBJ1-1, the V gene TRBV5-5, with D possibly being TRBD1 (5 bases). Germline loops: CDR1 SGHKS, CDR2 YYEKEE (reference sequence). The CDR3 has 15 amino acids. V lost 2 bases and J lost 1, with 12 bases in between. CDR3 coding DNA: TGTGCCAGCAGCTTAAGACTGGGGGGGAACACTGAAGCTTTCTTT. It yields the protein CASSLRLGGNTEAFF.

The chain employs TRBV7-2 and TRBJ1-5, with a weak D call TRBD1 (6 bases). The V and J ends lost 7 bases and 1 base respectively, with 20 bases between them. The CDR3 spans 17 residues. Germline lookup yields CDR1 SGHTA and CDR2 FQGNSA. This CDR3 is CASKTTGGPGSNQPQHF. CDR3 coding DNA: TGTGCCAGCAAGACCACTGGGGGCCCCGGCAGCAATCAGCCCCAGCATTTT.

The chain's CDR3 is CASSADRGRTGELFF. The CDR3, as DNA: TGCGCCAGCAGTGCTGACAGGGGACGGACCGGGGAGCTGTTTTTT. The chain is built from TRBV10-1 and TRBJ2-2; 8 nucleotides align to TRBD1. Germline values: CDR1 WNHNN, CDR2 SYGVQD (reference sequence). V was pared by 4 bases and J by 5 bases, with 6 bases of the junction left unmatched. The CDR3 sequence is 15 residues long.

The chain links TRBV5-6 to TRBJ1-2; D not certain. The length of the CDR3 is 14 residues. Looked up from germline, CDR1 is SGHDT and CDR2 is YYEEEE. Trimming removed 5 bases at V and 3 bases at J, with 14 bases between. The DNA for the CDR3 is TGTGCCAGCAGAGGAGGCAAGGGCTACTATGGCTACACCTTC. It encodes CASRGGKGYYGYTF.

The rearrangement links TRBV30 to TRBJ1-2; the D gene is possibly TRBD1 (6 bases). The germline V gene has CDR1 GTSNPN and CDR2 SVGIG (reference sequence). The CDR3 is 13 residues long. The germline V and J ends were trimmed by 1 base and 5 bases, with 11 bases remaining between them. CDR3 sequence reads: CAWSEGGAYGYTF. The CDR3 DNA reads TGTGCCTGGAGTGAAGGGGGGGCGTATGGCTACACCTTC.

The chain has TRBV19 and TRBJ2-7, with D possibly TRBD2 on 6 matching bases. Germline-derived CDR1 and CDR2 are LNHDA and SQIVND (reference sequence). The V and J ends lost 5 bases and 1 base respectively, with 15 bases between them. The CDR3 runs 15 residues. The CDR3: CASSVDGRGSYEQYF. As DNA, the CDR3 is TGTGCCAGTAGTGTCGACGGGCGGGGATCCTACGAGCAGTACTTC.

This chain links TRBV5-1 with TRBJ1-3; TRBD1 agrees at 10 bases. V was pared by 4 bases and J by 8 bases, with 12 bases of the junction left unmatched. The CDR3 sequence is 16 residues long. The germline CDR1 and CDR2 sequences are SGHRS and YFSETQ. CDR3 coding DNA: TGCGCCAGCAGCCCCTCCCGGGGACAGGGGACACACACCATATATTTT. Its protein is CASSPSRGQGTHTIYF. Full variable domain (missing parts from reference TRBV5-1 and TRBJ1-3): KAGVTQTPRYLIKTRGQQVTLSCSPISGHRSVSWYQQTPGQGLQFLFEYFSETQRNKGNFPGRFSGRQFSNSRSEMNVSTLELGDSALYLCASSPSRGQGTHTIYFGEGSWLTVV.

The V and J genes are TRBV5-1 and TRBJ1-1; D is undetermined. Deletions cut 7 bases from V and 3 bases from J, with 16 bases between. The CDR3 loop spans 14 amino acids. Germline CDR1 and CDR2: SGHRS and YFSETQ. The CDR3 reads CASGDEGPYTEAFF. The CDR3 DNA is TGCGCCAGCGGGGATGAGGGCCCTTACACTGAAGCTTTCTTT.

The chain carries TRBV11-1 and TRBJ2-5, with 12 nucleotides matching TRBD1. This CDR3 has 15 amino acids. With V trimmed by 5 bases and J by 4 bases, 5 bases remained unmatched. Germline V gene sequence: CDR1 SGHAT, CDR2 FQDESV (reference sequence). CDR3: CASSAGQGARETQYF. DNA for the CDR3: TGTGCCAGCAGCGCGGGACAGGGGGCCAGAGAGACCCAGTACTTC.

The chain links TRBV7-9 to TRBJ1-5, with unresolved D. Germline CDR1 and CDR2: SEHNR and FQNEAQ (reference sequence). The CDR3 contains 12 residues. V was pared by 2 bases and J by 5 bases, with 4 bases between. CDR3 protein: CASSLPDQPQHF. CDR3 nucleotide sequence: TGTGCCAGCAGCTTACCCGATCAGCCCCAGCATTTT.

CDR3 in amino acids: CASTSGTRGEKLFF. CDR3 nucleotide sequence: TGCGCCAGCACCTCCGGGACAAGGGGTGAAAAACTGTTTTTT. The chain couples TRBV5-1 to TRBJ1-4; D perhaps matches TRBD1 (6 bases). CDR1 and CDR2 from the germline V gene are SGHRS and YFSETQ. With 6 bases removed from V and 7 bases from J, the gap between germline ends came to 16 bases. CDR3 length equals 14 residues.

This chain joins TRBV5-1 and TRBJ2-5, with 15 positions matching TRBD2. The CDR3 has 16 amino acids. Germline V gene lookup returns CDR1 SGHRS and CDR2 YFSETQ. V was clipped by 3 bases and J by 5 bases; unmatched bases: 5. CDR3 sequence (DNA): TGCGCCAGCAGCTCCGGACTAGCGGGAGGGCGGGAGACCCAGTACTTC. Its translation is CASSSGLAGGRETQYF.

This clone was seen a single time. J is TRBJ1-4 and V is TRBV2; no reliable D call. Germline loops: CDR1 SNHLY, CDR2 FYNNEI. CDR3 length equals 16 residues. V lost 3 bases to trimming and J lost 6 bases, with 17 bases between them. The CDR3 loop reads CASSDWTSDRDEKLFF. The CDR3 DNA sequence: TGTGCCAGCAGTGATTGGACTTCAGATAGGGATGAAAAACTGTTTTTT.

The gene calls are TRBV7-9 and TRBJ1-4, with 9 bases aligning to TRBD1. Germline-derived CDR1 and CDR2 are SEHNR and FQNEAQ (reference sequence). CDR3 length: 15 amino acids. Trimming cost V 5 bases and J 8 bases; bases outside gene matches: 9. CDR3 in amino acids: CASSPQTGGGEKLFF. In DNA, the CDR3 is TGTGCCAGCAGCCCCCAGACAGGGGGTGGAGAAAAACTGTTTTTT. Full variable domain (missing parts from reference TRBV7-9 and TRBJ1-4): DTGVSQNPRHKITKRGQNVTFRCDPISEHNRLYWYRQTLGQGPEFLTYFQNEAQLEKSRLLSDRFSAERPKGSFSTLEIQRTEQGDSAMYLCASSPQTGGGEKLFFGSGTQLSVL.

This clone was seen a single time. V usage is TRBV7-9 and J usage is TRBJ2-1; 10 nucleotides agree with TRBD1. J lost 7 bases, V lost 3 bases, and 3 bases had no gene match. CDR1 and CDR2 from the germline V gene are SEHNR and FQNEAQ (reference sequence). This CDR3 is built from 14 residues. The CDR3 sequence: CASSFGTGVNEQFF. The CDR3 DNA is TGTGCCAGCAGCTTTGGGACAGGGGTAAATGAGCAGTTCTTC.

V usage is TRBV2 and J usage is TRBJ1-4; TRBD1 aligns across 7 bases. V lost 6 bases, J lost 1 base, and 8 bases stayed unmatched. CDR3 size: 16 residues. CDR1 and CDR2 from the germline V gene are SNHLY and FYNNEI. CDR3 loop: CASSPGTAKTNEKLFF. The CDR3 DNA reads TGTGCCAGCAGCCCCGGGACAGCTAAAACTAATGAAAAACTGTTTTTT.